These 29 T cell receptor beta chains originate from one sample sequenced in a study of blood T cells in healthy people across ages. The authors ran a second PCR of about 6 to 11 cycles using a sample-barcoded 5' primer and a J-beta primer mix. In TCRdb, the 5' RACE reads were re-called with MiXCR into one record per CDR3 protein. The table has 800,000 or so distinct CDR3 sequences, 20% to 25% seen once; the top ten hold approximately 4%. This same sample was also taken into another study, of T cells of mothers and their children.

Sequencing was performed on blood. These receptors were obtained from a boy younger than 18 in good health.

This clonotype was seen a handful of times. The CDR3 loop reads CASSHPGEDDQPQHF. The DNA for the CDR3 is TGCGCCAGCAGCCACCCCGGGGAGGACGATCAGCCCCAGCATTTT. The chain couples TRBV4-1 to TRBJ1-5; D uncertain. The V end was cut by 3 bases, the J end by 5 bases, with 14 bases between. CDR1 is MGHRA, CDR2 YSYEKL, per germline. The CDR3 loop spans 15 amino acids.

Only a few counts were recorded for this clonotype. One end of the junction is discordant with germline, which a read error may explain. V usage is TRBV7-7 and J usage is TRBJ2-5; D is perhaps TRBD2 (6 bases). Germline values: CDR1 SSHAT, CDR2 FNYEAQ (reference sequence). The CDR3 has 13 amino acids. CDR3 residues: CASSTGEQETQYF. CDR3 sequence (DNA): TGTGCTAGCAGCACGGGGGAGCAAGAGACCCAGTACTTC.

The J gene is TRBJ1-4, the V gene TRBV2, with no clear D. The CDR3 is made up of 13 amino acids. Germline V gene lookup returns CDR1 SNHLY and CDR2 FYNNEI. V lost 1 base to trimming and J lost 7 bases, with 7 bases between them. The CDR3 bases are TGTGCCAGCAGTGAAGGACCGGGTGAAAAACTGTTTTTT. Translated: CASSEGPGEKLFF.

In this sample, this clonotype turned up a few times. The chain is built from TRBV7-2 and TRBJ2-1; D gene uncertain. The length of the CDR3 is 17 residues. Germline V CDR1 and CDR2: SGHTA, FQGNSA. V was cut by 1 base and J by 2 bases, with 15 bases left in between. CDR3 protein: CASSLVSVGSTYNEQFF. CDR3 bases: TGTGCCAGCAGCTTAGTGTCGGTCGGATCCACCTACAATGAGCAGTTCTTC.

CDR3 coding DNA: TGTGCCAGCAGCTTAGTTGCGGGGGAGATCAATCAGCCCCAGCATTTT. This codes for CASSLVAGEINQPQHF. The chain carries TRBV7-8 and TRBJ1-5; D may be TRBD1 (5 bases). The CDR3 length is 16 residues. CDR1 is SGHVS, CDR2 FQNEAQ, per germline. V was clipped by 1 base and J by 3 bases, with 13 bases between them. The full variable domain, in which reference TRBV7-8 and TRBJ1-5 provide the parts outside the CDR3, is GAGVSQSPRYKVAKRGQDVALRCDPISGHVSLFWYQQALGQGPEFLTYFQNEAQLDKSGLPSDRFFAERPEGSVSTLKIQRTQQEDSAVYLCASSLVAGEINQPQHFGDGTRLSIL.

This chain joins TRBV4-2 and TRBJ1-3; TRBD1 is a possible D gene (5 bases). Germline assignment: CDR1 LGHNA and CDR2 YNFKEQ. This CDR3 contains 16 residues. Trimming removed 0 bases from V and 4 bases from J, with 13 bases in between. The CDR3 spells CASSQDPAGTGNTIYF. The CDR3 region has the DNA TGTGCCAGCAGCCAAGATCCGGCAGGGACGGGAAACACCATATATTTT.

The rearrangement links TRBV7-2 to TRBJ1-3; D unresolved. The CDR3 sequence is 15 residues long. CDR1 is SGHTA and CDR2 is FQGNSA in the germline V gene. V shed 1 base and J shed 3 bases, with 10 bases lying between them. The CDR3 spells CASSLEGRRGNTIYF. The CDR3 DNA reads TGTGCCAGCAGCTTAGAGGGAAGGCGTGGAAACACCATATATTTT.

This clonotype was seen more than once but under ten times. One end of the junction does not line up with germline, which may come from a read error. The V gene is TRBV20-1, the J gene TRBJ2-1; unclear D gene. This CDR3 has 10 amino acids. Per germline, CDR1 DFQATT and CDR2 SNEGSKA (reference sequence). As DNA, the CDR3 is TGCAGTGCTAGCGCCAATGAGCGGTTCTTC. It codes for CSASANERFF.

This chain connects TRBV12-3 or TRBV12-4 to TRBJ2-5; D gene uncertain. TRBJ2-7 matches the DNA end more closely, so the J call is doubtful. The length of the CDR3 is 13 residues. CDR3 sequence reads: CASSTRPLPEQYF. For the CDR3, the DNA is TGTGCCAGCAGTACGAGACCGCTACCCGAGCAGTACTTC.

The rearrangement uses TRBV4-1 and TRBJ2-3; 13 nucleotides agree with TRBD2. The CDR3 consists of 17 residues. Per germline, CDR1 MGHRA and CDR2 YSYEKL. With 4 bases clipped from V and 0 bases from J, the junction kept 4 bases outside the gene matches. CDR3 protein: CASSPRGLAGSTDTQYF. The CDR3 region has the DNA TGCGCCAGCAGCCCAAGGGGACTAGCGGGAAGCACAGATACGCAGTATTTT.

The chain joins TRBV12-3 or TRBV12-4 to TRBJ1-2; D uncertain. The V end was cut by 1 base, the J end by 8 bases, with 8 bases between. The length of the CDR3 is 12 residues. CDR3 DNA sequence: TGTGCCAGCAGTTTAGGGGAGTGGGGCTACACCTTC. Translation: CASSLGEWGYTF.

The table lists this clonotype with a few counts. The gene calls are TRBV6-2 or TRBV6-3 and TRBJ2-5; 7 bases line up with TRBD1. Per the germline V gene, CDR1 is MNHEY and CDR2 is SVGEGT. J gave up 1 base and V 6 bases, and 11 bases lay outside the gene matches. This CDR3 is built from 16 residues. CDR3: CASSNYAGTAQETQYF. CDR3 nucleotides: TGTGCCAGCAGCAATTACGCCGGGACAGCCCAAGAGACCCAGTACTTC.

This clonotype turned up a few times. The chain combines TRBV28 with TRBJ2-5; the D gene is possibly TRBD1 (6 bases). The ends were cut back, 6 bases at V and 1 base at J, with 15 bases in the middle. This CDR3 contains 15 residues. CDR1 and CDR2 (germline): MDHEN, SYDVKM. Written as DNA, the CDR3 is TGTGCCAGCAGCACCGGATCCAGGGGCCAAGAGACCCAGTACTTC. As protein: CASSTGSRGQETQYF. Drawing the rest from reference TRBV28 and TRBJ2-5, the complete variable domain is DVKVTQSSRYLVKRTGEKVFLECVQDMDHENMFWYRQDPGLGLRLIYFSYDVKMKEKGDIPEGYSVSREKKERFSLILESASTNQTSMYLCASSTGSRGQETQYFGPGTRLLVL.

The V gene is TRBV5-1, the J gene TRBJ2-5; 8 nucleotides agree with TRBD2. Trimming at V came to 4 bases and at J to 4 bases, leaving 6 bases not matched to a gene. CDR1 and CDR2 from the germline V gene are SGHRS and YFSETQ. CDR3 size: 14 residues. CDR3 loop: CASSTGGPGETQYF. The DNA for the CDR3 is TGCGCCAGCAGCACGGGGGGGCCAGGAGAGACCCAGTACTTC.

This chain joins TRBV28 and TRBJ1-1, with a weak D call TRBD1 (6 bases). The V gene lost 4 bases and the J gene lost 1 base, with 13 bases spanning the gap. CDR3 length equals 15 residues. CDR1 and CDR2 from the germline V gene are MDHEN and SYDVKM. CDR3 sequence (DNA): TGTGCCAGCAGTTGGGGGCGGGTTCAGAACACTGAAGCTTTCTTT. This gives the protein CASSWGRVQNTEAFF.

For this clonotype: The junction differs from germline at one of its ends, possibly a read error. The rearrangement uses TRBV4-3 and TRBJ2-3; D tentatively reads TRBD1 or TRBD2 (5 bases each). This CDR3 has 15 amino acids. The V gene's germline CDR1 is LGHNA and CDR2 YSLEER. CDR3 sequence (DNA): TGCGCCAGCAGTCAAGATCGGGACGGCACAGATACGCAGTATTTT. It yields the protein CASSQDRDGTDTQYF.

This clonotype was counted only a few times. The chain carries TRBV3-1 and TRBJ2-5; D unclear. The germline V and J ends were trimmed by 2 bases and 5 bases, with 6 bases remaining between them. This CDR3 has 12 amino acids. CDR1 and CDR2 from the germline V gene are LGHDT and YNNKEL (reference sequence). The CDR3 DNA sequence: TGTGCCAGCAGCCAAAAGGAGGAGACCCAGTACTTC. Its protein is CASSQKEETQYF.

V and J are TRBV27 and TRBJ1-6; D is uncertain. Germline V gene lookup returns CDR1 MNHEY and CDR2 SMNVEV (reference sequence). The CDR3 has 17 amino acids. The ends were cut back, 2 bases at V and 2 bases at J, with 13 bases in the middle. The CDR3 sequence: CASSLRRTVAYNSPLHF. In DNA form, the CDR3 reads TGTGCCAGCAGTTTACGCCGAACTGTCGCCTATAATTCACCCCTCCACTTT.

Only a few counts were recorded for this clonotype. The chain combines TRBV6-4 with TRBJ2-6; perhaps D is TRBD1 or TRBD2 (5 bases each). Germline loops: CDR1 MRHNA, CDR2 SNTAGT. The V end was cut by 3 bases, the J end by 2 bases, with 14 bases between. CDR3 length: 17 residues. CDR3 DNA sequence: TGTGCCAGCAGTGATTTATTTGAGGGGACTGGGGCCAACGTCCTGACTTTC. Translating gives CASSDLFEGTGANVLTF.

The chain carries TRBV5-5 and TRBJ2-5, with D perhaps TRBD1 (6 bases). Trimming removed 5 bases from V and 5 bases from J, with 16 bases in between. The CDR3 has 14 amino acids. The germline CDR1 and CDR2 sequences are SGHKS and YYEKEE (reference sequence). CDR3 in amino acids: CASSFGTRAETQYF. DNA for the CDR3: TGTGCCAGCAGTTTTGGGACACGGGCGGAGACCCAGTACTTC.

The chain couples TRBV7-2 to TRBJ1-5; possible D gene TRBD1, 6 bases. V lost 5 bases and J 5 bases, leaving 16 bases between the germline ends. There are 15 residues in the CDR3. The germline V gene has CDR1 SGHTA and CDR2 FQGNSA. CDR3 loop: CASSADSGRDQPQHF. In DNA form, the CDR3 reads TGTGCCAGCAGCGCGGACAGCGGACGGGATCAGCCCCAGCATTTT.

A few counts support this clonotype. The chain uses TRBV7-2 and TRBJ2-7, with D maybe TRBD1 (8 bases). The DNA matches TRBJ2-1 better at its end, which makes the J call doubtful. The CDR3 extends over 15 amino acids. CDR1 SGHTA and CDR2 FQGNSA come from the germline V gene. As DNA, the CDR3 is TGTGCCAGCAGCTTAGTAGTACAGGGGGGGAATGAGCAGTTCTTC. The encoded protein is CASSLVVQGGNEQFF.

This chain joins TRBV15 and TRBJ2-2; 7 bases fit TRBD1. The ends lost 1 base at V and 0 bases at J; junction bases unmatched: 11. CDR1 and CDR2 from the germline V gene are LNHNV and YYDKDF (reference sequence). The CDR3 totals 19 residues. The CDR3 DNA reads as TGTGCCACCAGCAGAGGGAGAGGGGGCGGTTTCTCGAACACCGGGGAGCTGTTTTTT. This codes for CATSRGRGGGFSNTGELFF.

This chain connects TRBV25-1 to TRBJ1-1; no clear D. Germline assignment: CDR1 MGHDK and CDR2 SYGVNS. The CDR3 length is 14 residues. V was pared by 0 bases and J by 6 bases, with 11 bases between. CDR3 amino acids: CASSEYLRGPEAFF. CDR3 nucleotide sequence: TGTGCCAGCAGTGAATATTTGCGAGGGCCTGAAGCTTTCTTT.

V is TRBV7-3 and J is TRBJ2-5; 8 bases fit TRBD2. The CDR3 extends over 14 amino acids. Germline trimming cut 5 bases from V and 4 bases from J; bases unmatched to any gene: 6. Germline CDR1 reads SGHTA; CDR2 reads FQGTGA. CDR3 in DNA: TGTGCCAGCAGCCCAGCGGGAGCACCAGAGACCCAGTACTTC. Translated, it gives CASSPAGAPETQYF.

V gene TRBV9 combines with J gene TRBJ1-4; 9 nucleotides match TRBD1. This CDR3 is 15 amino acids long. The trim removed 2 bases at V and 5 bases at J, leaving 4 bases unmatched. Germline values: CDR1 SGDLS, CDR2 YYNGEE. The CDR3 loop reads CASSVPDRGNEKLFF. CDR3 coding DNA: TGTGCCAGCAGCGTTCCCGACAGGGGGAATGAAAAACTGTTTTTT.

This clonotype was recorded a few times. The J gene is TRBJ2-5, the V gene TRBV7-2; D remains unclear. Germline V CDR1 and CDR2: SGHTA, FQGNSA. Trimming removed 5 bases from V and 3 bases from J, with 10 bases in between. The CDR3 runs 13 residues. The CDR3 DNA follows: TGTGCCAGCAGCACTTACACGGAAGAGACCCAGTACTTC. Its translation is CASSTYTEETQYF.

Regarding this clonotype: Given a much more abundant clone one base away, this may be a read error. V and J are TRBV18 and TRBJ2-3, with D hard to call. There are 12 residues in the CDR3. Germline assignment: CDR1 KGHSH and CDR2 LQKENI. V dropped 5 bases and J dropped 5 bases, with 8 bases sitting between them. CDR3 sequence reads: CASSTSKDTQYF. DNA of the CDR3: TGTGCCAGCTCAACATCCAAAGATACGCAGTATTTT.

The V call is TRBV20-1, the J call TRBJ2-4; TRBD2 matches 7 bases. CDR3 size: 14 residues. After removal of 6 bases from V and 5 bases from J, the junction contained 10 bases not matched to a gene. Germline-derived CDR1 and CDR2 are DFQATT and SNEGSKA (reference sequence). CDR3 sequence reads: CSAPPAGYENIQYF. The CDR3 DNA reads TGCAGTGCCCCCCCAGCGGGGTATGAAAACATTCAGTACTTC.